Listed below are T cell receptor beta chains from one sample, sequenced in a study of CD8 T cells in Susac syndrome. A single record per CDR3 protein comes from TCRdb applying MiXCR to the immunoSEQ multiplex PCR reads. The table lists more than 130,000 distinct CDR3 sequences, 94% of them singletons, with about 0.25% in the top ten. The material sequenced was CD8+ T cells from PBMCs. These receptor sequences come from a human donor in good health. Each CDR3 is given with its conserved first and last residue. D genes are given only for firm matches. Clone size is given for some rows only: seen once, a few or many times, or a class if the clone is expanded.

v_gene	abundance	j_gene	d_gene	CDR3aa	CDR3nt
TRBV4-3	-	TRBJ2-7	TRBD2	CASSQDGGRGEQYF	TGCGCCAGCAGCCAAGATGGGGGGAGGGGCGAGCAGTACTTC
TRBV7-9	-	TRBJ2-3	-	CASSLLTDTQYF	TGTGCCAGCAGCTTACTCACAGATACGCAGTATTTT
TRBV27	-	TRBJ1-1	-	CASRPNPGTEAFF	TGTGCCAGCAGACCCAACCCCGGTACTGAAGCTTTCTTT
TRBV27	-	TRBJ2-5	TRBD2	CASRYSAGSQETQYF	TGTGCCAGCAGATACTCAGCGGGATCCCAAGAGACCCAGTACTTC
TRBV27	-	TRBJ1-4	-	CASSSARATNEKLFF	TGTGCCAGCAGTTCCGCAAGGGCAACTAATGAAAAACTGTTTTTT
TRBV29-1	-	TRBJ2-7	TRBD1	CSVRTGTGTHEQYF	TGCAGCGTCCGTACCGGGACAGGGACCCACGAGCAGTACTTC
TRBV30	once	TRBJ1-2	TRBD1	CAWTPGQGGGYTF	TGTGCCTGGACCCCGGGACAGGGGGGTGGCTACACCTTC
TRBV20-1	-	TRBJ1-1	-	CSARLRVGEAFF	TGCAGTGCTAGACTGCGCGTTGGTGAAGCTTTCTTT
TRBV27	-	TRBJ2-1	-	CASRADNEQFF	TGTGCCAGCAGGGCTGACAATGAGCAGTTCTTC
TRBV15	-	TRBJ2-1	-	CATSRDPLAISGNEQFF	TGTGCCACCAGCAGGGATCCCTTAGCGATAAGTGGGAATGAGCAGTTCTTC
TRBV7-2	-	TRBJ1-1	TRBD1	CASSFRQGAAEAFF	TGTGCCAGCAGCTTCAGGCAGGGGGCAGCTGAAGCTTTCTTT
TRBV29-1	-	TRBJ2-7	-	CSVGGVTQNPYEQYF	TGCAGCGTTGGGGGAGTCACACAGAACCCCTACGAGCAGTACTTC